This is a list of T cell receptor beta chains from one sample in a study of blood T cell repertoires in COVID-19. The protocol was immunoSEQ multiplex PCR, while the TCRdb copy is restricted to in-frame clones and leaves out a portion. Among around 65,000 clones listed, roughly 71% were seen once. The sequenced sample consisted of peripheral blood. These TCRs come from a woman between 45 and 65 years old with active or convalescent COVID-19. Each CDR3 is given with its conserved first and last residue. D genes are given only for firm matches. Some rows have no size entry. The others give once, few or many, or a class for an expanded clone.

V gene,D gene,clone size,J gene,CDR3 protein,CDR3 DNA
TRBV6-1,TRBD1,once,TRBJ2-3,CASSVRTGDRTDTQYF,TGTGCCAGCAGTGTAAGGACAGGAGATCGCACAGATACGCAGTATTTT
TRBV24-1,-,once,TRBJ1-2,CATSDLLHGYTF,TGTGCCACCAGTGATTTACTCCATGGCTACACCTTC
TRBV5-1,-,once,TRBJ1-1,CASSAEQGSNTEAFF,TGCGCCAGCAGCGCCGAACAGGGATCGAACACTGAAGCTTTCTTT
TRBV4-2,TRBD2,-,TRBJ2-7,CASSQDTLAGLGYEQYF,TGTGCCAGCAGCCAAGACACCCTAGCGGGCCTCGGCTACGAGCAGTACTTC
TRBV11-2,TRBD1,-,TRBJ1-2,CASSPINARGQGVGYGYTF,TGTGCCAGCAGCCCAATTAATGCGAGGGGGCAAGGGGTTGGCTATGGCTACACCTTC
TRBV2,-,-,TRBJ2-7,CASNREQGGEQYF,TGTGCCAGTAACCGGGAGCAAGGAGGGGAGCAGTACTTC
TRBV27,-,-,TRBJ2-3,CASSLEDTQYF,TGTGCCAGCAGCCTAGAAGATACGCAGTATTTT
TRBV24-1,TRBD2,-,TRBJ2-1,CATSDPSGNSYNEQFF,TGTGCCACCAGTGATCCTAGCGGGAACTCCTACAATGAGCAGTTCTTC
TRBV4-3,TRBD2,-,TRBJ2-7,CASSQGSQAAGVPPYEQYF,TGCGCCAGCAGCCAAGGTTCCCAGGCTGCGGGAGTCCCTCCCTACGAGCAGTACTTC
TRBV5-1,TRBD2,-,TRBJ2-3,CASTREGQTDTQYF,TGCGCCAGCACGCGGGAGGGCCAAACAGATACGCAGTATTTT
TRBV12-5,-,-,TRBJ2-1,CASGPGRQRNEQFF,TGTGCTAGTGGTCCTGGACGACAGCGAAATGAGCAGTTCTTC
TRBV9,-,-,TRBJ1-3,CASSVSGVNTIYF,TGTGCCAGCAGCGTATCGGGGGTAAACACCATATATTTT
TRBV29-1,-,-,TRBJ1-1,CSVSTGGNTEAFF,TGCAGCGTATCGACAGGTGGGAACACTGAAGCTTTCTTT
TRBV2,TRBD1,-,TRBJ1-1,CATHRGSGTEAFF,TGTGCCACCCACAGGGGATCTGGCACTGAAGCTTTCTTT
TRBV30,-,-,TRBJ2-6,CAWQGFSGANVLTF,TGTGCCTGGCAGGGGTTCTCTGGGGCCAACGTCCTGACTTTC
TRBV5-6,TRBD1,once,TRBJ1-3,CASSRFQGVGGNTIYF,TGTGCCAGCAGCCGATTCCAGGGGGTTGGTGGAAACACCATATATTTT
TRBV14,-,many,TRBJ1-6,CASSPPVINRVNSPLHF,TGTGCCAGCAGCCCGCCGGTGATAAACAGGGTGAATTCACCCCTCCACTTT
TRBV27,TRBD2,-,TRBJ2-2,CASSVAGGSAGELFF,TGTGCCAGCAGTGTAGCGGGAGGGTCCGCCGGGGAGCTGTTTTTT
TRBV5-1,TRBD2,once,TRBJ2-1,CASSSAAGYGHNEQFF,TGCGCCAGCAGTTCGGCAGCGGGGTACGGTCACAATGAGCAGTTCTTC
TRBV29-1,TRBD1,-,TRBJ1-1,CSVGPGTGIFEAFF,TGCAGCGTCGGTCCCGGGACAGGGATCTTTGAAGCTTTCTTT
TRBV6-6,-,-,TRBJ2-4,CASSPLTGAGENIQYF,TGTGCCAGCAGTCCCCTGACAGGGGCGGGGGAAAACATTCAGTACTTC
TRBV5-4,TRBD1,-,TRBJ1-2,CASSLDGTGDGYTF,TGTGCCAGCAGCTTGGATGGGACAGGGGATGGCTACACCTTC
TRBV24-1,-,-,TRBJ1-2,CATSDWSGGYTF,TGTGCCACCAGTGATTGGAGTGGAGGCTACACCTTC
TRBV24-1,-,-,TRBJ1-1,CATRGSVGNTEAFF,TGTGCCACCAGGGGGAGCGTGGGGAACACTGAAGCTTTCTTT
TRBV6-5,TRBD2,-,TRBJ2-1,CASSPRTAGDREQFF,TGTGCCAGCAGTCCCCGGACAGCGGGAGATCGCGAGCAGTTCTTC
TRBV7-6,-,-,TRBJ1-1,CASSLAVGGAPEAFF,TGTGCCAGCAGCTTAGCGGTGGGGGGGGCCCCTGAAGCTTTCTTT
TRBV7-2,-,-,TRBJ1-5,CASSSSPMDSGVGNQPQHF,TGTGCCAGCAGCTCCTCCCCAATGGACAGCGGAGTAGGCAATCAGCCCCAGCATTTT
TRBV7-2,TRBD2,-,TRBJ2-1,CASSLALAGRHEQFF,TGTGCCAGCAGCTTAGCACTAGCGGGAAGGCATGAGCAGTTCTTC
TRBV10-3,TRBD2,-,TRBJ2-5,CAISSSSGRGQETQYF,TGTGCCATCAGCTCCTCTAGCGGGAGGGGCCAAGAGACCCAGTACTTC
TRBV19,TRBD1,-,TRBJ2-4,CASSIGTGTGYWWAKNIQYF,TGTGCCAGTAGTATAGGAACCGGGACAGGGTATTGGTGGGCCAAAAACATTCAGTACTTC
TRBV19,-,-,TRBJ1-1,CASSTNAGGHTEAFF,TGTGCCAGTAGTACTAACGCTGGGGGCCACACTGAAGCTTTCTTT
TRBV5-4,TRBD1,-,TRBJ1-5,CASSLPGQGEDQPQHF,TGTGCCAGCAGCTTGCCGGGACAGGGGGAGGACCAGCCCCAGCATTTT
TRBV19,-,once,TRBJ2-3,CASSGGRGDTQYF,TGTGCCAGCTCAGGAGGGAGAGGGGATACGCAGTATTTT
TRBV25-1,-,-,TRBJ1-4,CASSEGGSNEKLFF,TGTGCCAGCAGTGAGGGCGGGTCTAATGAAAAACTGTTTTTT
TRBV29-1,TRBD1,-,TRBJ2-3,CSVEGQGAPTDTQYF,TGCAGCGTTGAAGGCCAGGGGGCCCCCACAGATACGCAGTATTTT
TRBV18,TRBD1,once,TRBJ2-2,CASSSGQGIPNTGELFF,TGTGCCAGCTCATCGGGACAGGGGATTCCGAACACCGGGGAGCTGTTTTTT
TRBV24-1,-,once,TRBJ1-1,CATKEQLNTEAFF,TGTGCCACCAAAGAACAGCTGAACACTGAAGCTTTCTTT
TRBV19,-,-,TRBJ2-2,CASIRGQRDTGELFF,TGTGCCAGTATCCGCGGACAGAGAGACACCGGGGAGCTGTTTTTT
TRBV4-3,-,-,TRBJ1-1,CASSQDGGRPEAFF,TGCGCCAGCAGCCAAGATGGGGGGAGGCCTGAAGCTTTCTTT
TRBV24-1,TRBD2,-,TRBJ2-1,CATSDPQREGLNNEQFF,TGTGCCACCAGTGACCCACAGCGGGAGGGCCTAAACAATGAGCAGTTCTTC
TRBV18,TRBD1,-,TRBJ2-1,CASSRDSVKDEQFF,TGTGCCAGCTCACGGGACAGCGTTAAGGATGAGCAGTTCTTC